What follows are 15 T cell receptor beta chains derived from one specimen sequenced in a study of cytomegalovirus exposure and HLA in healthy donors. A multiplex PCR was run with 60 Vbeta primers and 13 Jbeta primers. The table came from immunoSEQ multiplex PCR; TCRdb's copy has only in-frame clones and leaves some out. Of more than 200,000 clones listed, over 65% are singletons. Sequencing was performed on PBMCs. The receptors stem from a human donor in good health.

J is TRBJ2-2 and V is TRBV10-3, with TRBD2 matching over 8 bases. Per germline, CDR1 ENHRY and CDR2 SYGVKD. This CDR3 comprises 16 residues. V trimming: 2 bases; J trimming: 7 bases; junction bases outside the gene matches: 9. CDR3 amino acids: CAISESQTSAGGELFF. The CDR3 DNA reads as TGTGCCATCAGTGAGAGCCAGACTAGCGCGGGCGGGGAGCTGTTTTTT.

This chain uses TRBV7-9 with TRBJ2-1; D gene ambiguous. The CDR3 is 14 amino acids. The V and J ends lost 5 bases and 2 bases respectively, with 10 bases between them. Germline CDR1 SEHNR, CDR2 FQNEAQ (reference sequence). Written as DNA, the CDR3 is TGTGCCAGCAGCCCAGACTTTACCTACAATGAGCAGTTCTTC. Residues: CASSPDFTYNEQFF.

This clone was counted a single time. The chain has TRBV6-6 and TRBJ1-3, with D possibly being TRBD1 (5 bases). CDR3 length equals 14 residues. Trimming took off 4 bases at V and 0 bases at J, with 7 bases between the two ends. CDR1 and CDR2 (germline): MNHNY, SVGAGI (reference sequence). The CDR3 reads CASSLGGSGNTIYF. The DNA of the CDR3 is TGTGCCAGCAGTTTGGGGGGCTCTGGAAACACCATATATTTT.

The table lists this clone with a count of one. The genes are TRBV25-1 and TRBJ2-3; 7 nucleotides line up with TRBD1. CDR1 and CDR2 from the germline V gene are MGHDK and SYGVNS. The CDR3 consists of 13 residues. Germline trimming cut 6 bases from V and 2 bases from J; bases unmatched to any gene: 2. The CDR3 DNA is TGTGCCAGCAGCGGGACAGTCACAGATACGCAGTATTTT. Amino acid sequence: CASSGTVTDTQYF.

The CDR3 is CASSQEAHKYGYTF. CDR3 coding DNA: TGCGCCAGCAGCCAAGAGGCACATAAATATGGCTACACCTTC. V and J are TRBV4-1 and TRBJ1-2; D not resolved. CDR3 length: 14 amino acids. Germline CDR1 is MGHRA and CDR2 is YSYEKL. Between the trimmed V and J ends, which lost 0 bases and 5 bases, there was a span of 10 bases.

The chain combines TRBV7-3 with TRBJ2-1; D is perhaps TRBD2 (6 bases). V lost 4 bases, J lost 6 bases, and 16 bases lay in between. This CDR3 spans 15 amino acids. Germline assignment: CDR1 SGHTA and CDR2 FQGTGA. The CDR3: CASSSQTSLGNEQFF. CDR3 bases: TGTGCCAGCAGCTCCCAGACTAGTCTGGGCAATGAGCAGTTCTTC.

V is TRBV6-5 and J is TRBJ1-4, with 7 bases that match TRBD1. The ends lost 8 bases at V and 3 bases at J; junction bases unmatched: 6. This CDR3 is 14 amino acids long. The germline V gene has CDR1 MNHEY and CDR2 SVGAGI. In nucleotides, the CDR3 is TGTGCCAGCCGACAGGGATCCCCTAATGAAAAACTGTTTTTT. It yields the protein CASRQGSPNEKLFF.

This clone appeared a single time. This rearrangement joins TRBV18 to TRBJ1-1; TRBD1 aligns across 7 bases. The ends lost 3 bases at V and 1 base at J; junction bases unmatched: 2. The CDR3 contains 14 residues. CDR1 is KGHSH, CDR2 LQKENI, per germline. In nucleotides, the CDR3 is TGTGCCAGCTCACCTTCAGGGGGGAACACTGAAGCTTTCTTT. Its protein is CASSPSGGNTEAFF.

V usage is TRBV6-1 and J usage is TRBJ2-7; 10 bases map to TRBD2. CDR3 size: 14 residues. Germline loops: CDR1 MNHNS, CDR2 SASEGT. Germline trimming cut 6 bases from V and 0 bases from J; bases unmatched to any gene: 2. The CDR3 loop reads CASRLAGNSYEQYF. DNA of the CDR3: TGTGCCAGCAGACTAGCGGGGAACTCCTACGAGCAGTACTTC.

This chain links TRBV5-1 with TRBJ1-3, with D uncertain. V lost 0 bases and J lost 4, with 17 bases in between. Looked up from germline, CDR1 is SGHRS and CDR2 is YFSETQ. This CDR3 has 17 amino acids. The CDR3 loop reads CASSLAVSGLAGNTIYF. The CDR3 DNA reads TGCGCCAGCAGCTTGGCTGTTTCAGGCCTTGCAGGAAACACCATATATTTT.

This chain's CDR3 is CASSLRGSPYEQYF. For the CDR3, the DNA is TGTGCCAGCAGTTTAAGGGGCAGTCCCTACGAGCAGTACTTC. The chain is built from TRBV27 and TRBJ2-7; possible D gene TRBD1, 5 bases. The germline V gene has CDR1 MNHEY and CDR2 SMNVEV (reference sequence). The ends were cut back, 2 bases at V and 2 bases at J, with 10 bases in the middle. The length of the CDR3 is 14 residues.

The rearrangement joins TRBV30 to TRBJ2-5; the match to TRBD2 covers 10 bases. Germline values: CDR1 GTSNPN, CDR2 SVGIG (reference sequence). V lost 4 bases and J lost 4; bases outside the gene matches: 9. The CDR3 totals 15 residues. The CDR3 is CAWTRLAGLSETQYF. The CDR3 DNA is TGTGCCTGGACAAGACTAGCGGGCCTGTCAGAGACCCAGTACTTC.

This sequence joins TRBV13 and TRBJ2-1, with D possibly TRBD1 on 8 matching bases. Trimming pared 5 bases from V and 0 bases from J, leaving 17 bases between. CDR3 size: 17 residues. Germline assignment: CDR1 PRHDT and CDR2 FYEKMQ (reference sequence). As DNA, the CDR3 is TGTGCCAGCAGCACTCTACAGGGGGGGGTCTCCTACAATGAGCAGTTCTTC. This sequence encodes CASSTLQGGVSYNEQFF.

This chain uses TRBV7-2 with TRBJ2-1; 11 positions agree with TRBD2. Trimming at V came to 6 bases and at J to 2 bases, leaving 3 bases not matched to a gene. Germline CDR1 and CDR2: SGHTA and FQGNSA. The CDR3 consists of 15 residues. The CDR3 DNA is TGTGCCAGCAGTAGCGGGAGGGAGCCCTACAATGAGCAGTTCTTC. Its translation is CASSSGREPYNEQFF.

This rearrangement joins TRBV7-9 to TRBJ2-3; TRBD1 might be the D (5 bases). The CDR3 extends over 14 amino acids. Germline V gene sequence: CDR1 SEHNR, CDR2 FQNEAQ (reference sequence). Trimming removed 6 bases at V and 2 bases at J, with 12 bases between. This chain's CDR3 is CASRAGRATDTQYF. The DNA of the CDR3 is TGTGCCAGCAGGGCAGGGCGAGCCACAGATACGCAGTATTTT.